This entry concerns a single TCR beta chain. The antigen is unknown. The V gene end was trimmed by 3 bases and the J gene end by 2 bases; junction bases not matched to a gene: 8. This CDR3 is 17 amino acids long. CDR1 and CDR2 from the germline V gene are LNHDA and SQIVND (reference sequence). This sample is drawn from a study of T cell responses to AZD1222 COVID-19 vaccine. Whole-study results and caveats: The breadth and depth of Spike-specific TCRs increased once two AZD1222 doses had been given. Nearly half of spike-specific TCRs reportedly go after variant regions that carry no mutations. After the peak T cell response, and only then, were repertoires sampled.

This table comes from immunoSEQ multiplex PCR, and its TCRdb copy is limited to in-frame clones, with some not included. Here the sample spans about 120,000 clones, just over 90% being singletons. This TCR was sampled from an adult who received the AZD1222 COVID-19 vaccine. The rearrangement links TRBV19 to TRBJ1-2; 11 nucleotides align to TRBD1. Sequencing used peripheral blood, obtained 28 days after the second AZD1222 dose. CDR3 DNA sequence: TGTGCCAGTAGTATCCTCGGGACAGGGGGATTCAACTATGGCTACACCTTC. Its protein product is CASSILGTGGFNYGYTF.